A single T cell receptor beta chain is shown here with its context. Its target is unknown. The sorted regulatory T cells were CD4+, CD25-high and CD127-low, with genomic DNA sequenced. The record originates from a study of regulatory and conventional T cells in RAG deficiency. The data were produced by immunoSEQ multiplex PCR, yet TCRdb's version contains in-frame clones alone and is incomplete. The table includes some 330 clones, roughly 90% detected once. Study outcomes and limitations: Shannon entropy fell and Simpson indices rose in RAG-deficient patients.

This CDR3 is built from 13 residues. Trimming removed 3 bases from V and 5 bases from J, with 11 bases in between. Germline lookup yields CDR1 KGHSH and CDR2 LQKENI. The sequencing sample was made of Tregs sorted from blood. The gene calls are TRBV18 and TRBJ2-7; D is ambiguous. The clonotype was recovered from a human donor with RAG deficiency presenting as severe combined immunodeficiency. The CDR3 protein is CASSPLIVHEQYF. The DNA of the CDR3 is TGTGCCAGCTCACCGCTAATAGTCCACGAGCAGTACTTC.